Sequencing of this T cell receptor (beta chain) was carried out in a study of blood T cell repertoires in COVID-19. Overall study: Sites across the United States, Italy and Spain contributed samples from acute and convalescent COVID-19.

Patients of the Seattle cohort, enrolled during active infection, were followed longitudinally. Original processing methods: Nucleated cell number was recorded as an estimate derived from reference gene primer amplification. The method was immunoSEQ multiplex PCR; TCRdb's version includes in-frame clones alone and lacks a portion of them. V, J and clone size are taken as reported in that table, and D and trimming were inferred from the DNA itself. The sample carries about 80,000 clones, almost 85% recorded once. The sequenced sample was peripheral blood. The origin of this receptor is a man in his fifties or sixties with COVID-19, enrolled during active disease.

This CDR3 is CSVGDIYEQYF. The CDR3 DNA is TGCAGCGTTGGGGACATCTACGAGCAGTACTTC. J is TRBJ2-7 and V is TRBV29-1; weak D call: TRBD1 (6 bases). The ends were cut back, 4 bases at V and 3 bases at J, with 7 bases in the middle. CDR1 SQVTM and CDR2 ANQGSEA come from the germline V gene. The CDR3 consists of 11 residues.